Below, one T cell receptor beta chain is given with its context. What it recognizes is unknown. The CDR3 has 16 amino acids. V gave up 4 bases and J gave up 1 base; unmatched junction bases: 4. Germline V gene data show CDR1 as MNHEY and CDR2 as SMNVEV (reference sequence). The record originates from a study of cytomegalovirus exposure and HLA in healthy donors. Findings and caveats of the study: CMV serostatus was the only immune exposure information that was available. Usually a TCR sequence was rare, but some public TCRs were found in many donors.

The primer mix had 60 Vbeta and 13 Jbeta primers. Clones were read by immunoSEQ multiplex PCR, and TCRdb kept only the in-frame ones, dropping some. The sample has around 260,000 clones, about four fifths seen once. The gene calls are TRBV27 and TRBJ2-4, with 10 nucleotides matching TRBD2. The TCR comes from a girl under 10 years old in good health and CMV-seronegative. Sequencing was carried out using PBMCs. CDR3 protein: CASSSSLAGAKNIQYF. In DNA form, the CDR3 reads TGTGCCAGCAGTTCCTCACTAGCGGGGGCCAAAAACATTCAGTACTTC.